This T cell receptor (beta chain) was obtained from a study of response to subunit inactivated influenza vaccine. Study-wide points: With each seasonal influenza vaccination, the authors suggested, few new T cells are recruited.

This clonotype was counted between two and nine times. Its antigen is still unknown. In TCRdb, the RT-PCR reads were re-called with MiXCR into one record per CDR3 protein. The sample lists about half a million distinct CDR3 sequences, roughly 27% seen once, with under 2.5% in the top ten. This CDR3 has 13 residues. Looked up from germline, CDR1 is KGHSH and CDR2 is LQKENI. V was clipped by 3 bases and J by 5 bases, with 8 bases between them. The input for sequencing was CD4+ T cells sorted from PBMCs, taken more than 4 days after vaccination. This TCR was sampled from a man in his fifties who received an inactivated influenza vaccine. The chain joins TRBV18 to TRBJ1-3; no reliable D call. The CDR3 DNA sequence: TGTGCCAGCTCACCGAACAGCAGAAACACCATATATTTT. It is translated as CASSPNSRNTIYF.